The clone carrying this T cell receptor (beta chain) has more than one count but fewer than ten. Its antigen is not known. The PCR had 60 Vbeta and 13 Jbeta primers. Original methodology: Unique TCR beta chains numbered 60 million to 100 million in a later analysis, with roughly 11 million shared. Sequencing used immunoSEQ multiplex PCR; TCRdb keeps in-frame clones, though not all of them. That table is the source of V, J and clone size, and D and trimming were worked out from the DNA. This table has approximately 120,000 clones, 65% to 80% appearing once. This sample stems from a study of cytomegalovirus exposure and HLA in healthy donors. General observations from the study: V- and J-gene trimming in TCR beta was tied to a missense DCLRE1C variant by an analysis performed later.

After removal of 5 bases from V and 4 bases from J, the junction contained 1 base not matched to a gene. The CDR3 runs 12 residues. Germline lookup yields CDR1 MNHEY and CDR2 SVGAGI. The J gene is TRBJ1-2, the V gene TRBV6-5; 7 bases are a match to TRBD1. The sample taken for sequencing was PBMCs. The source of this sequence is a female donor in good health and CMV-seronegative. The CDR3 bases are TGTGCCAGCAGTGACAGGGTCTATGGCTACACCTTC. Amino acids: CASSDRVYGYTF.